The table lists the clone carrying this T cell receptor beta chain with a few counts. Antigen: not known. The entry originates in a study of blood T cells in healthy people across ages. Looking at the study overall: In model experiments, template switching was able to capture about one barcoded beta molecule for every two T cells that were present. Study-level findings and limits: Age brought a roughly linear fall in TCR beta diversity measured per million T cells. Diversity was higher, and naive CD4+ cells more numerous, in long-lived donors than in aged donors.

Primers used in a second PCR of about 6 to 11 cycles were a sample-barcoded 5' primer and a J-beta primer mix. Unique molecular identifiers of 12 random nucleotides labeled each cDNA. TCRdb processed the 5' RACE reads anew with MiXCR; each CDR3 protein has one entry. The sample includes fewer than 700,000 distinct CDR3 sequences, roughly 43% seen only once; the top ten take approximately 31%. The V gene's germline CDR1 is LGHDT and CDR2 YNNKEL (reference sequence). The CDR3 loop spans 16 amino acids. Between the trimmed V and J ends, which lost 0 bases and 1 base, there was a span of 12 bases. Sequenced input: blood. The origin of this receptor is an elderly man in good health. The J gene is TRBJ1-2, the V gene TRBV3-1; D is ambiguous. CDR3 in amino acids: CASSQDHSYSNYGYTF. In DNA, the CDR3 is TGTGCCAGCAGCCAAGATCACAGCTACAGTAACTATGGCTACACCTTC.